The 28 T cell receptor beta chains reported below all come from one sample, sequenced in a study of blood T cell repertoires in COVID-19. Method: immunoSEQ multiplex PCR; TCRdb's copy keeps in-frame clones and lacks some. The sample yields 60,000 to 90,000 clones, 74% seen once. Sequencing input: peripheral blood. These receptor sequences come from a human donor with acute or convalescent COVID-19. The donor label of this sample is uncertain.

This chain uses TRBV7-6 with TRBJ2-5; 14 nucleotides line up with TRBD2. The germline V gene has CDR1 SGHVS and CDR2 FNYEAQ. J lost 4 bases, V lost 3 bases, and 4 bases had no gene match. There are 16 residues in the CDR3. The DNA for the CDR3 is TGTGCCAGCAGCTTGACTAGCGGGGGGGCTCGAGAGACCCAGTACTTC. Amino acids: CASSLTSGGARETQYF.

This clone was seen a single time. This chain joins TRBV5-6 and TRBJ1-5; tentative D call: TRBD1 (5 bases). V lost 0 bases, J lost 2 bases, and 15 bases lay in between. Germline values: CDR1 SGHDT, CDR2 YYEEEE. The CDR3 has 17 residues. CDR3 residues: CASSLGLVTAGNQPQHF. In DNA form, the CDR3 reads TGTGCCAGCAGCTTGGGCTTGGTGACAGCAGGCAATCAGCCCCAGCATTTT.

This clone occurred a few times. The rearrangement uses TRBV28 and TRBJ1-3; 7 bases align to TRBD1. The CDR3 spans 17 residues. J lost 0 bases, V lost 5 bases, and 10 bases had no gene match. Germline V lookup: CDR1 MDHEN, CDR2 SYDVKM. The CDR3 nucleotides are TGTGCCAGCAGTCCGCGCCCCAGGGGGAGCTCTGGAAACACCATATATTTT. The encoded protein is CASSPRPRGSSGNTIYF.

This clone was detected only a few times. The chain combines TRBV5-1 with TRBJ1-1; 7 bases agree with TRBD1. The ends lost 4 bases at V and 4 bases at J; junction bases unmatched: 7. This CDR3 has 14 amino acids. The germline CDR1 and CDR2 sequences are SGHRS and YFSETQ. DNA of the CDR3: TGCGCCAGCAGCACTCTCCAGGGGGGCACTGAAGCTTTCTTT. It encodes CASSTLQGGTEAFF.

The V call is TRBV15, the J call TRBJ2-4; D call uncertain. Germline CDR1 LNHNV, CDR2 YYDKDF (reference sequence). The CDR3 has 16 residues. V was trimmed by 1 base and J by 0 bases, leaving 10 bases between them. The CDR3 DNA is TGTGCCACCAGCAGAGCCGTCCCAGTAGCCAAAAACATTCAGTACTTC. Translating gives CATSRAVPVAKNIQYF.

The CDR3: CSVDNSYTEAFF. The CDR3 DNA sequence: TGCAGCGTTGATAACAGCTACACTGAAGCTTTCTTT. This chain links TRBV29-1 with TRBJ1-1; D ambiguous. The CDR3 is 12 residues long. Trimming shortened V by 3 bases and J by 3 bases, and 8 bases separated the two germline ends. Germline V gives CDR1 SQVTM, CDR2 ANQGSEA.

The chain carries TRBV6-2 or TRBV6-3 and TRBJ2-1; D unresolved. Germline V lookup: CDR1 MNHEY, CDR2 SVGEGT. The germline V and J ends were trimmed by 2 bases and 1 base, with 6 bases remaining between them. The CDR3 is 14 residues long. The CDR3 DNA follows: TGTGCCAGCAGTTACGTCGGGTCCTACAATGAGCAGTTCTTC. This translates into CASSYVGSYNEQFF.

This clone was observed a single time. The chain couples TRBV3-1 (or the pseudogene TRBV3-2) to TRBJ2-2; 11 bases agree with TRBD2. This CDR3 has 19 residues. CDR1 LGHDT and CDR2 YNNKEL come from the germline V gene (reference sequence). The trim removed 2 bases at V and 1 base at J, leaving 9 bases unmatched. CDR3 loop: CASSQLAGGLGRNTGELFF. The CDR3 DNA sequence: TGTGCCAGCAGCCAACTAGCGGGGGGTCTCGGTAGGAACACCGGGGAGCTGTTTTTT.

This clone appeared a few times. The genes are TRBV6-6 and TRBJ1-5; 7 nucleotides line up with TRBD1. CDR1 and CDR2 (germline): MNHNY, SVGAGI (reference sequence). J gave up 4 bases and V 5 bases, and 8 bases lay outside the gene matches. The CDR3 is made up of 15 amino acids. In DNA, the CDR3 is TGTGCCAGCAGTCTCGGGGGACAGCTTAATCAGCCCCAGCATTTT. Translating it yields CASSLGGQLNQPQHF.

CDR3 coding DNA: TGTGCCAGCAGCTTAGAGGCACTAGCGGACTCCTACAATGAGCAGTTCTTC. Amino acid sequence: CASSLEALADSYNEQFF. The chain combines TRBV11-2 with TRBJ2-1; 8 bases line up with TRBD2. The CDR3 totals 17 residues. Germline loops: CDR1 SGHAT, CDR2 FQNNGV. V trimming: 0 bases; J trimming: 0 bases; junction bases outside the gene matches: 4. The whole variable domain, remainder taken from reference TRBV11-2 and TRBJ2-1, is EAGVAQSPRYKIIEKRQSVAFWCNPISGHATLYWYQQILGQGPKLLIQFQNNGVVDDSQLPKDRFSAERLKGVDSTLKIQPAKLEDSAVYLCASSLEALADSYNEQFFGPGTRLTVL.

The chain has TRBV5-6 and TRBJ2-4, with a possible D match to TRBD1 (5 bases). The CDR3 length is 15 residues. Germline V gives CDR1 SGHDT, CDR2 YYEEEE. Trimming took 4 bases from V and 0 from J, leaving 11 bases between them. Written as DNA, the CDR3 is TGTGCCAGCAGCCGGACACCCCTAGCCAAAAACATTCAGTACTTC. Its translation: CASSRTPLAKNIQYF.

The chain couples TRBV19 to TRBJ1-1; D might be TRBD1 (6 bases). CDR1 is LNHDA, CDR2 SQIVND, per germline (reference sequence). V lost 2 bases and J lost 3, with 13 bases in between. The CDR3 is made up of 15 amino acids. The CDR3 sequence is CASSIQGTRDTEAFF. CDR3 nucleotides: TGTGCCAGTAGTATACAGGGGACGAGAGACACTGAAGCTTTCTTT.

The gene calls are TRBV6-1 and TRBJ1-4; TRBD1 might be the D (5 bases). CDR1 is MNHNS, CDR2 SASEGT, per germline. The CDR3 is 17 amino acids. V shed 1 base and J shed 0 bases, with 12 bases lying between them. CDR3 DNA: TGTGCCAGCAGTGAAGGGCCAGGGCTGGCAACTAATGAAAAACTGTTTTTT. Translating gives CASSEGPGLATNEKLFF.

This clone was found a few times. V gene TRBV19 combines with J gene TRBJ1-2, with unresolved D. The CDR3 spans 14 residues. Per the germline V gene, CDR1 is LNHDA and CDR2 is SQIVND (reference sequence). V lost 4 bases to trimming and J lost 0 bases, with 9 bases between them. Written as DNA, the CDR3 is TGTGCCAGTAGTACTCCGGGATCTAACTATGGCTACACCTTC. This codes for CASSTPGSNYGYTF.

The V gene is TRBV5-6, the J gene TRBJ2-1; 12 nucleotides align to TRBD2. CDR1 SGHDT and CDR2 YYEEEE come from the germline V gene. CDR3 length: 17 amino acids. Germline trimming cut 1 base from V and 0 bases from J; bases unmatched to any gene: 2. Here the CDR3 reads CASSLWTSGTSYNEQFF. CDR3 in DNA: TGTGCCAGCAGCTTGTGGACTAGCGGGACCTCCTACAATGAGCAGTTCTTC. The complete variable domain, with remaining parts taken from reference TRBV5-6 and TRBJ2-1, reads DAGVTQSPTHLIKTRGQQVTLRCSPKSGHDTVSWYQQALGQGPQFIFQYYEEEERQRGNFPDRFSGHQFPNYSSELNVNALLLGDSALYLCASSLWTSGTSYNEQFFGPGTRLTVL.

The rearrangement joins TRBV28 to TRBJ2-7; 9 nucleotides match TRBD1. Germline CDR1 reads MDHEN; CDR2 reads SYDVKM. J lost 2 bases, V lost 3 bases, and 2 bases had no gene match. The CDR3 sequence is 14 residues long. The CDR3 bases are TGTGCCAGCAGTTTCGGGACAGGGACCTACGAGCAGTACTTC. Amino acids: CASSFGTGTYEQYF.

This chain uses TRBV18 with TRBJ1-5; TRBD1 is a possible D gene (6 bases). The germline V gene encodes CDR1 KGHSH and CDR2 LQKENI. The CDR3 is 17 residues long. V lost 3 bases and J 4 bases, leaving 19 bases between the germline ends. CDR3 region: CASSPDWGGAPNQPQHF. The DNA of the CDR3 is TGTGCCAGCTCACCGGATTGGGGGGGCGCACCGAATCAGCCCCAGCATTTT.

The chain recombines TRBV27 with TRBJ1-2; the match to TRBD1 covers 7 bases. CDR3 length: 13 residues. The germline V gene encodes CDR1 MNHEY and CDR2 SMNVEV (reference sequence). J was trimmed by 7 bases and V by 8 bases; bases with no gene match: 10. The CDR3 sequence is CASQGANRGGYTF. Here the CDR3 DNA reads TGTGCCAGCCAAGGGGCAAACAGGGGTGGCTACACCTTC.

This clone appeared a few times. The chain combines TRBV12-3 or TRBV12-4 with TRBJ1-5; D gene uncertain. CDR3 size: 12 residues. V lost 1 base and J 9 bases, leaving 7 bases between the germline ends. CDR3: CASSLDEGPQHF. DNA of the CDR3: TGTGCCAGCAGTTTAGATGAGGGGCCCCAGCATTTT.

In its sample, this clone was seen a few times. The chain links TRBV27 to TRBJ1-5; D might be TRBD1 (6 bases). Germline CDR1 MNHEY, CDR2 SMNVEV (reference sequence). V lost 10 bases to trimming and J lost 1 base, with 20 bases between them. The CDR3 is 16 amino acids. The CDR3 region has the DNA TGTGCCATCAATAGGCAGGGGTTGGGGAGCAATCAGCCCCAGCATTTT. It encodes CAINRQGLGSNQPQHF.

This clone has only a few counts. The genes are TRBV19 and TRBJ2-3, with 13 bases lining up with TRBD2. CDR1 and CDR2 (germline): LNHDA, SQIVND (reference sequence). V was clipped by 4 bases and J by 3 bases; unmatched bases: 7. The CDR3 covers 17 residues. As DNA, the CDR3 is TGTGCCAGTAGTAAACGGACTAGCGGGAGAGCAACAGATACGCAGTATTTT. Amino acids: CASSKRTSGRATDTQYF.

This rearrangement joins TRBV18 to TRBJ2-5; 10 bases align to TRBD1. The V gene's germline CDR1 is KGHSH and CDR2 LQKENI. The CDR3 is 16 amino acids. The junction had 5 bases not matched to a gene; V was cut back by 3 bases and J by 1 base. The CDR3 loop is CASSPQGQGFQETQYF. The DNA of the CDR3 is TGTGCCAGCTCACCGCAGGGACAGGGGTTCCAAGAGACCCAGTACTTC.

This chain connects TRBV7-8 to TRBJ1-2; the D is unclear. The germline V gene encodes CDR1 SGHVS and CDR2 FQNEAQ. The CDR3 has 13 amino acids. Trimming removed 2 bases from V and 2 bases from J, with 6 bases in between. CDR3 region: CASSLSLNYGYTF. In DNA form, the CDR3 reads TGTGCCAGCAGCTTAAGCCTAAACTATGGCTACACCTTC.

CDR3 sequence reads: CASSLLAGEIGANVLTF. In DNA form, the CDR3 reads TGTGCCAGCAGCTTACTAGCTGGAGAAATTGGGGCCAACGTCCTGACTTTC. V is TRBV5-8 and J is TRBJ2-6, with D perhaps TRBD2 (6 bases). V lost 2 bases and J lost 3, with 15 bases in between. This CDR3 is built from 17 residues. Germline CDR1 is SGHTS and CDR2 is YDEGEE.

V usage is TRBV5-1 and J usage is TRBJ2-1; 7 bases map to TRBD1. This CDR3 spans 11 amino acids. Trimming took 4 bases from V and 10 from J; bases not matched to a gene: 2. CDR1 and CDR2 (germline): SGHRS, YFSETQ. The CDR3 sequence is CASSRGQEQFF. In DNA form, the CDR3 reads TGCGCCAGCAGCCGGGGACAGGAGCAGTTCTTC.

J is TRBJ2-1 and V is TRBV28; TRBD2 matches at 11 bases. The CDR3 has 14 amino acids. V shed 7 bases and J 3 bases; nucleotides not matched to a gene: 2. Germline-derived CDR1 and CDR2 are MDHEN and SYDVKM. As DNA, the CDR3 is TGTGCCAGCATAGCGGGAGGGAACTACAATGAGCAGTTCTTC. Translated: CASIAGGNYNEQFF.

V usage is TRBV27 and J usage is TRBJ1-1, with D unclear. Trimming removed 3 bases at V and 2 bases at J, with 10 bases between. The CDR3 is made up of 14 amino acids. CDR1 and CDR2 (germline): MNHEY, SMNVEV (reference sequence). This CDR3 is CASSFTAGNTEAFF. The CDR3 region has the DNA TGTGCCAGCAGTTTTACAGCAGGTAACACTGAAGCTTTCTTT.

This clone turned up a few times. The gene calls are TRBV24-1 and TRBJ2-6; TRBD1 is a possible D gene (5 bases). The CDR3 runs 15 residues. CDR1 is KGHDR, CDR2 SFDVKD, per germline. The V end lost 3 bases, the J end lost 3 bases, and 8 bases lay between the germline ends. The CDR3 DNA reads as TGTGCCACCAGTGATGGCAGGGATGGGGCCAACGTCCTGACTTTC. This encodes CATSDGRDGANVLTF.